A selection of T cell receptor beta chains follows, all from one sample in a study of shared clonotypes between healthy human individuals. The protocol was immunoSEQ multiplex PCR, while the TCRdb copy is restricted to in-frame clones and leaves out a portion. The data contain around 580,000 clones, 95% to 98% of them singletons. Sequencing used naive CD8+ T cells sorted from blood. All receptors come from a man younger than 40 in good health. The CDR3 runs from the conserved cysteine through the conserved F or W. Each record gives: J gene, V gene, D gene, clone size, CDR3 length, CDR3 DNA, CDR3 protein. The D gene is left open where the match is weak. Some rows have no size entry. The others give once, few or many, or a class for an expanded clone.

TRBJ2-7 TRBV28 - - 15 TGTGCCAGCACTCCCAGCGGGCTGCTGAGTTACGAGCAGTACTTC CASTPSGLLSYEQYF
TRBJ2-5 TRBV5-1 TRBD1 - 16 TGCGCCAGCAGCTGGGGGACAGGGGGCGCAGGCGAGACCCAGTACTTC CASSWGTGGAGETQYF
TRBJ2-1 TRBV7-9 TRBD2 - 15 TGTGCCAGCAGCTTCGGACTAGCGGGAGTGGATGAGCAGTTCTTC CASSFGLAGVDEQFF
TRBJ1-1 TRBV27 - - 14 TGTGCCAGCAGTTTAGCGGGGGGATTCGGTGAAGCTTTCTTT CASSLAGGFGEAFF
TRBJ2-7 TRBV29-1 TRBD2 - 15 TGCAGCGTTGGAAGGGGTAGCGGGAGCGGGTACGAGCAGTACTTC CSVGRGSGSGYEQYF
TRBJ1-1 TRBV5-4 TRBD1 - 13 TGTGCCAGCAGCCCCGACAGGGGCACTGAAGCTTTCTTT CASSPDRGTEAFF
TRBJ1-2 TRBV6-5 - - 16 TGTGCCAGCAGTTACTCATCTCCCCCGGGGGACTATGGCTACACCTTC CASSYSSPPGDYGYTF
TRBJ2-4 TRBV27 - - 17 TGTGCCAGCAGTTCCATAATCCAGGACGGGAATAAAAACATTCAGTACTTC CASSSIIQDGNKNIQYF
TRBJ1-4 TRBV27 - - 15 TGTGCCAGCAGTGCAGGGGTTTCAACTAATGAAAAACTGTTTTTT CASSAGVSTNEKLFF
TRBJ2-5 TRBV2 - - 13 TGTGCCAGCACCTTAAACCAGCAGGAGACCCAGTACTTC CASTLNQQETQYF
TRBJ2-3 TRBV19 - - 17 TGTGCCAGTCTCGGGATTCCAGGCGAGCTCTCCACAGATACGCAGTATTTT CASLGIPGELSTDTQYF
TRBJ2-3 TRBV7-9 TRBD2 - 15 TGTGCCAGCAGGGCCGGGACTAGCGGATCGGATACGCAGTATTTT CASRAGTSGSDTQYF
TRBJ1-2 TRBV29-1 - - 12 TGCAGCGTTGTGGGGGACCATTATGGCTACACCTTC CSVVGDHYGYTF
TRBJ2-6 TRBV15 - - 16 TGTGCCACCAGCAGAGATCCCCCGTACGGGGCCAACGTCCTGACTTTC CATSRDPPYGANVLTF
TRBJ2-5 TRBV4-1 - - 14 TGCGCCAGCAGCCAAGTAATAGATCAAGAGACCCAGTACTTC CASSQVIDQETQYF
TRBJ1-2 TRBV28 - - 16 TGTGCCAGCAGTTCCAGGTGGCCAGGGCTTAGCTATGGCTACACCTTC CASSSRWPGLSYGYTF
TRBJ1-5 TRBV19 - - 15 TGTGCCAGTAGTATAGATAACTGGGGCAATCAGCCCCAGCATTTT CASSIDNWGNQPQHF
TRBJ2-1 TRBV2 TRBD1 - 15 TGTGCCAGCCTATCCTGGGGACAGGAAAACAATGAGCAGTTCTTC CASLSWGQENNEQFF
TRBJ2-1 TRBV30 TRBD2 once 15 TGTGCCTTATATAGCGGGGAATCCCCCTACAATGAGCAGTTCTTC CALYSGESPYNEQFF
TRBJ1-3 TRBV7-8 - - 14 TGTGCCAGCAGCTTAGAAGGGCGGATAGACACCATATATTTT CASSLEGRIDTIYF
TRBJ2-1 TRBV29-1 - - 10 TGCAGCGGCGTAGGGGGGTGGGAATTCTTC CSGVGGWEFF
TRBJ2-1 TRBV5-1 - - 14 TGCGCCAGCAGCTTGGCTCAGGGTACGAATGAGCAGTTCTTC CASSLAQGTNEQFF
TRBJ1-4 TRBV7-9 - - 18 TGTGCCAGCAGCAAAGAAAGAGGGCCAGGGGTTGATAATGAAAAACTGTTTTTT CASSKERGPGVDNEKLFF
TRBJ1-1 TRBV27 TRBD1 - 16 TGTGCCAGCAGTTTCCAGGGACAGGGGGCCAACACTGAAGCTTTCTTT CASSFQGQGANTEAFF
TRBJ2-2 TRBV28 TRBD2 - 14 TGTGCCAGCAGTTATAGCGGGGGCACCGGGGAGCTGTTTTTT CASSYSGGTGELFF
TRBJ2-7 TRBV5-4 TRBD2 - 18 TGTGCCAGCACGGCAGGGACTAGCGGGGACGGGAGGTCCTACGAGCAGTACTTC CASTAGTSGDGRSYEQYF
TRBJ2-6 TRBV6-1 - - 16 TGTGCCAGCAGTGATCCGGGGGCCCCTGGGGCCAACGTCCTGACTTTC CASSDPGAPGANVLTF
TRBJ2-3 TRBV9 - - 10 TGTGCCAGCAGCGGGGACACGCAGTATTTT CASSGDTQYF
TRBJ2-7 TRBV7-9 TRBD1 - 12 TGTGCCAGCAGCCGCGACAGGGCAGGGCAGTACTTC CASSRDRAGQYF
TRBJ2-3 TRBV4-1 - - 15 TGCGCCAGCAGCCAGGGGGGCGGGCGGGGAGATACGCAGTATTTT CASSQGGGRGDTQYF
TRBJ2-5 TRBV7-9 - - 13 TGTGCCAGCAGCCCATCGAGGGGCGAGGGCCAGTACTTC CASSPSRGEGQYF
TRBJ2-1 TRBV5-1 - - 13 TGCGCCAGCAGCTTAGAGACACCTAATGAGCAGTTCTTC CASSLETPNEQFF
TRBJ2-7 TRBV13 - - 15 TGTGCCAGCAGCTTAGCCTCTCTAGTCTCCTACGAGCAGTACTTC CASSLASLVSYEQYF
TRBJ2-5 TRBV5-1 TRBD1 once 17 TGCGCCAGCAGCTTTGGACCGGAGGGACAGGCCCAAGAGACCCAGTACTTC CASSFGPEGQAQETQYF
TRBJ2-7 TRBV5-5 - - 15 TGTGCCAGCAGCCAGTGGTTCTCTCACTCTGGCGAGCAGTACTTC CASSQWFSHSGEQYF
TRBJ1-1 TRBV29-1 - - 13 TGCAGCGCCACAGGAAAAGGGAACACTGAAGCTTTCTTT CSATGKGNTEAFF
TRBJ2-7 TRBV5-1 - - 13 TGCGCCAGCAGCCTAGGACAGTCCTACGAGCAGTACTTC CASSLGQSYEQYF
TRBJ2-7 TRBV10-1 - - 13 TGCGCCAGCAGTGGGGGGGCCGCTAGGGAGCAGTACTTC CASSGGAAREQYF
TRBJ1-1 TRBV5-1 - once 11 TGCGCCAGCAGCTTGACGGGAGAAGCTTTCTTT CASSLTGEAFF
TRBJ2-1 TRBV18 TRBD2 - 15 TGTGCCAGCTCGTCGGGACTAGCTTACTACAATGAGCAGTTCTTC CASSSGLAYYNEQFF
TRBJ2-1 TRBV7-9 TRBD2 - 16 TGTGCCAGCAGCAGTCCCGTTTCGGGGGGTTACAATGAGCAGTTCTTC CASSSPVSGGYNEQFF
TRBJ2-7 TRBV30 - - 11 TGTGCCTCCCTCGACGGTTACGAGCAGTACTTC CASLDGYEQYF
TRBJ2-3 TRBV10-1 - - 14 TGCGCCAGCAGTGAGTCGATAATCGATGATACGCAGTATTTT CASSESIIDDTQYF
TRBJ2-7 TRBV5-4 TRBD1 - 14 TGTGCCAGCAGCTCTGGACAGGTTCAATACGAGCAGTACTTC CASSSGQVQYEQYF
TRBJ2-7 TRBV7-6 - - 13 TGTGCCAGCAGCTCGGGCCGAACCTACGAGCAGTACTTC CASSSGRTYEQYF
TRBJ2-7 TRBV19 - - 15 TGTGCCAGTAGTATAGATGGGGGGCCACCCTACGAGCAGTACTTC CASSIDGGPPYEQYF
TRBJ2-1 TRBV27 - - 14 TGTGCCAGCAGTTTTGGTGGCTCCTACAATGAGCAGTTCTTC CASSFGGSYNEQFF
TRBJ2-1 TRBV10-3 - - 14 TGTGCCATCAGTGAAGCACAAGGATACAATGAGCAGTTCTTC CAISEAQGYNEQFF